This T cell receptor (beta chain) comes out of a study of T cells in Graves' hyperthyroidism and ophthalmopathy. The investigators amplified TCR beta CDR3 regions from RNA transcripts. RT-PCR in the first round (using the HTBI primer set) targeted the TCR CDR3. TCRdb processed the multiplex PCR reads anew with MiXCR; each CDR3 protein has one entry. The data show about 380,000 distinct CDR3 sequences, with about 15% seen just once and roughly 21% held by the top ten. Criteria for exclusion of patients were uncontrolled infection, other autoimmune disease, pregnancy or lactation. Diagnosing involved the use of clinical symptoms, serum thyroxine and TRAb, thyroid ultrasound and orbital computed tomography. Comments on this clonotype: What it binds is unknown.

Study-level findings and limits: A 13 V-J signature model discriminated ophthalmopathy versus stable hyperthyroidism.

The CDR3 consists of 17 residues. Germline CDR1 and CDR2: SGHKS and YYEKEE (reference sequence). Trimming pared 5 bases from V and 3 bases from J, leaving 21 bases between. The rearrangement links TRBV5-5 to TRBJ1-5, with D possibly matching TRBD1 (5 bases). Source material: blood. This TCR was sampled from a young woman with Graves' ophthalmopathy. The CDR3 nucleotides are TGTGCCAGCAGTCAGTTCGTCCCGGGACGGTACAATCAGCCCCAGCATTTT. Its translation: CASSQFVPGRYNQPQHF.